This TCR beta chain appears in the sequencing data of a study of blood T cell repertoires in COVID-19. Study-level information: COVID-19 samples from acute and convalescent phases originated in the United States, Italy and Spain.

This CDR3 spans 16 amino acids. Germline CDR1 is SGDLS and CDR2 is YYNGEE. Trimming removed 0 bases from V and 0 bases from J, with 10 bases in between. Per the study methods: By means of reference gene primer amplification, nucleated cell counts were estimated. The table came from immunoSEQ multiplex PCR; TCRdb's copy has only in-frame clones and leaves some out. V and J calls and clone size are given by that table; D and trimming were obtained from the DNA. This table has about 180,000 clones, 80% to 90% appearing once. The sample consisted of peripheral blood. The chain recombines TRBV9 with TRBJ1-5; the D is unclear. The origin of this receptor is a man between 18 and 29 years old who had recovered from COVID-19. The DNA for the CDR3 is TGTGCCAGCAGCGTAGGCGGCAGAAATAGCAATCAGCCCCAGCATTTT. Translated, it gives CASSVGGRNSNQPQHF.